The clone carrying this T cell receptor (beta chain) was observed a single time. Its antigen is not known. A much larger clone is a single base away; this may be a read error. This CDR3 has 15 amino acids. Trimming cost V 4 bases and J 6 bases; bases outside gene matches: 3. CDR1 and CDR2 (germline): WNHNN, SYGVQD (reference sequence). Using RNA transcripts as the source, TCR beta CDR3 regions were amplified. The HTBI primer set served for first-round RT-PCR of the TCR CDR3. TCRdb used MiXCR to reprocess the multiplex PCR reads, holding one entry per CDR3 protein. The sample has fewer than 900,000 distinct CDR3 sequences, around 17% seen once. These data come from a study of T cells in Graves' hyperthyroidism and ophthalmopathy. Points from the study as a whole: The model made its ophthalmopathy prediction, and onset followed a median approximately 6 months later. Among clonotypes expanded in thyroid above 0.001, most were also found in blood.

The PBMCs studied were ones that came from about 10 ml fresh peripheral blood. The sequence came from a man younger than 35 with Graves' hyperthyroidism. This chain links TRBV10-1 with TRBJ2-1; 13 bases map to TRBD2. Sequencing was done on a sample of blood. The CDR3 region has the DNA TGCGCCAGCAGTGGGACTAGCGGGAGTCTCAATGAGCAGTTCTTC. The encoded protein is CASSGTSGSLNEQFF.